This section outlines one TCR beta chain sequence together with its context. The antigen remains undetermined. The CDR3 length is 19 residues. CDR1 is SGHRS, CDR2 YFSETQ, per germline. The V and J ends lost 0 bases and 7 bases, in that order; junction bases with no gene match: 14. This specimen belongs to a study of cytomegalovirus exposure and HLA in healthy donors. Regarding donors, all were healthy bone marrow donors. Whole-study findings and limits: Clonal expansion, a later analysis showed, was greater in HLA-associated TCR beta chains than in equally common others.

PCR involved 60 Vbeta and 13 Jbeta primers. Data came from immunoSEQ multiplex PCR; TCRdb stores just in-frame clones and leaves some out. The sample lists 68,000 or so clones, approximately 75% occurring once. The receptor comes from a human donor in good health. Specimen: PBMCs. The J gene is TRBJ2-1, the V gene TRBV5-1, with 12 bases matching TRBD2. The CDR3, as DNA: TGCGCCAGCAGCTTGGCCGAGGGGCTAGCGGGGGGGAGGAGGAATGAGCAGTTCTTC. It codes for CASSLAEGLAGGRRNEQFF.